The 31 T cell receptor beta chains listed next were all sequenced from one sample in a study of T-cell reconstitution after alpha-beta-depleted transplantation in children. As it was prepared, the TCRbeta library received unique molecular identifiers. TCRdb itself ran the PCR reads through MiXCR, one entry per CDR3 protein. The sample contains about 290,000 distinct CDR3 sequences, 10% of which appear only once. Sequenced here: PBMCs, sampled before TCRalphabeta/CD19-depleted stem cell transplant. Source of these receptors: a boy under two years old with acute myeloid leukemia, due to receive a stem cell transplant.

This clonotype has ten or more counts. V usage is TRBV12-3 or TRBV12-4 and J usage is TRBJ2-3; D not resolved. V lost 5 bases and J 7 bases, leaving 7 bases between the germline ends. The CDR3 covers 11 residues. In DNA, the CDR3 is TGTGCCAGCAGTCCGCGCCATACGCAGTATTTT. Residues: CASSPRHTQYF.

Regarding this clonotype: A single base separates this from a much larger clone, so it may be a read error. The chain uses TRBV4-3 and TRBJ2-7; perhaps TRBD1 as D (6 bases). Deletions cut 1 base from V and 3 bases from J, with 13 bases between. The CDR3 length is 15 residues. Germline V gene sequence: CDR1 LGHNA, CDR2 YSLEER. This CDR3 is CASSQGQAPIYEQYF. CDR3 coding DNA: TGCGCCAGCAGCCAAGGACAGGCTCCAATCTACGAGCAGTACTTC.

This clonotype showed up many times. J is TRBJ2-2 and V is TRBV29-1; D gene unclear. Germline-derived CDR1 and CDR2 are SQVTM and ANQGSEA. The CDR3 contains 12 residues. The V end was cut by 7 bases, the J end by 5 bases, with 11 bases between. The CDR3 sequence: CSGSSRTGELFF. The CDR3 DNA sequence: TGCAGCGGATCTTCCCGAACCGGGGAGCTGTTTTTT.

This clonotype was seen at least ten times. The chain combines TRBV4-3 with TRBJ2-3, with 10 bases identical to TRBD2. From germline, CDR1 is LGHNA and CDR2 YSLEER. The CDR3 sequence is 14 residues long. Unmatched junction bases numbered 5, after V lost 5 bases and J lost 6 bases. In nucleotides, the CDR3 is TGCGCCAGCAGCAGCGGGAGGGCGGCTGATACGCAGTATTTT. This gives the protein CASSSGRAADTQYF.

This clonotype was counted many times. The genes are TRBV4-2 and TRBJ2-1; the match to TRBD2 covers 11 bases. Germline trimming cut 7 bases from V and 4 bases from J; bases unmatched to any gene: 9. This CDR3 comprises 16 residues. From germline, CDR1 is LGHNA and CDR2 YNFKEQ. CDR3 coding DNA: TGTGCCAGCACCACAAGTGGACTAGCGGGTTACAATGAGCAGTTCTTC. Its protein product is CASTTSGLAGYNEQFF.

This clonotype has at least ten counts. This chain uses TRBV10-3 with TRBJ2-1; D is undetermined. The CDR3 spans 14 residues. The germline V gene encodes CDR1 ENHRY and CDR2 SYGVKD. Trimming stripped 2 bases from V and 3 bases from J, with 8 bases between. CDR3 bases: TGTGCCATCAGTGAGCCGCTAGTCTACAATGAGCAGTTCTTC. Its protein product is CAISEPLVYNEQFF.

This clonotype was counted at least ten times. This chain connects TRBV4-3 to TRBJ2-2; the D is unclear. Germline loops: CDR1 LGHNA, CDR2 YSLEER. CDR3 length: 15 amino acids. Deletions cut 1 base from V and 6 bases from J, with 12 bases between. CDR3 protein: CASSQVKAQPGELFF. CDR3 in DNA: TGCGCCAGCAGCCAAGTAAAGGCGCAACCCGGGGAGCTGTTTTTT.

This clonotype was counted ten times or more. V usage is TRBV6-1 and J usage is TRBJ1-2; 8 bases are a match to TRBD1. CDR3 size: 13 residues. CDR1 is MNHNS and CDR2 is SASEGT in the germline V gene. V trimming: 2 bases; J trimming: 8 bases; junction bases outside the gene matches: 4. The DNA for the CDR3 is TGTGCCAGCAGTGAACTTGACAGGGGCGGCTACACCTTC. Protein: CASSELDRGGYTF.

The rearrangement links TRBV12-5 to TRBJ1-1; D unclear. Between the trimmed V and J ends, which lost 7 bases and 6 bases, there was a span of 15 bases. The CDR3 sequence is 13 residues long. Germline loops: CDR1 LGHNT, CDR2 FRNRAP. The DNA of the CDR3 is TGTGCTAGTGTGTTTGGAGGATACGCTGAAGCTTTCTTT. Translating gives CASVFGGYAEAFF.

The table lists this clonotype with a few counts. The V call is TRBV11-1, the J call TRBJ2-1, with TRBD1 identical over 7 bases. The CDR3 is made up of 17 amino acids. J lost 8 bases, V lost 2 bases, and 15 bases had no gene match. CDR1 and CDR2 from the germline V gene are SGHAT and FQDESV (reference sequence). The DNA of the CDR3 is TGTGCCAGCAGCTTAAAGATTCACCGGGACAGCCTAGATGAGCAGTTCTTC. It specifies CASSLKIHRDSLDEQFF.

This clonotype has a handful of counts. The gene calls are TRBV7-9 and TRBJ2-7, with D unclear. Trimming shortened V by 1 base and J by 3 bases, and 10 bases separated the two germline ends. Germline loops: CDR1 SEHNR, CDR2 FQNEAQ (reference sequence). This CDR3 is 14 amino acids long. The CDR3 sequence is CASSLGQDLYEQYF. The CDR3 nucleotides are TGTGCCAGCAGCTTAGGGCAGGACCTCTACGAGCAGTACTTC. The full variable domain, rest sourced from reference TRBV7-9 and TRBJ2-7, is DTGVSQNPRHKITKRGQNVTFRCDPISEHNRLYWYRQTLGQGPEFLTYFQNEAQLEKSRLLSDRFSAERPKGSFSTLEIQRTEQGDSAMYLCASSLGQDLYEQYFGPGTRLTVT.

In regard to this clonotype: A much larger clone differs from this one at a single base, so this may be a read error. The DNA of the CDR3 is TGTGCCAGCAGCAGTGTTAACCGGGACAGGACCTACGAGCAGTACTTC. It codes for CASSSVNRDRTYEQYF. The V and J genes are TRBV21-1 and TRBJ2-7; the DNA was not compared with TRBD1, the D call given in the table. TRBV21-1 is assigned pseudogene status. This CDR3 contains 16 residues.

This clonotype was seen ten or more times. The gene calls are TRBV7-2 and TRBJ2-1; a weak D match, TRBD1 (6 bases). Germline V lookup: CDR1 SGHTA, CDR2 FQGNSA. V was shortened by 3 bases and J by 14 bases, with 11 bases between the two germline ends. CDR3 size: 11 residues. For the CDR3, the DNA is TGTGCCAGCAGCTTGGGGGCAGTGAAGTTCTTC. Translation: CASSLGAVKFF.

This clonotype was detected many times. The genes are TRBV5-1 and TRBJ2-7; TRBD1 aligns across 7 bases. CDR3 size: 15 residues. The V and J ends lost 0 bases and 5 bases, in that order; junction bases with no gene match: 8. Germline assignment: CDR1 SGHRS and CDR2 YFSETQ. The DNA of the CDR3 is TGCGCCAGCAGCTTGGTTGGCAGGGGGACCGACGAGCAGTACTTC. Protein: CASSLVGRGTDEQYF. The variable domain in full, with the rest retrieved from reference TRBV5-1 and TRBJ2-7, is KAGVTQTPRYLIKTRGQQVTLSCSPISGHRSVSWYQQTPGQGLQFLFEYFSETQRNKGNFPGRFSGRQFSNSRSEMNVSTLELGDSALYLCASSLVGRGTDEQYFGPGTRLTVT.

The J gene is TRBJ2-1, the V gene TRBV4-3; 9 bases map to TRBD2. The CDR3 contains 18 residues. V was pared by 0 bases and J by 2 bases, with 8 bases of the junction left unmatched. Per the germline V gene, CDR1 is LGHNA and CDR2 is YSLEER. The CDR3, as DNA: TGCGCCAGCAGCCAAGAACTTAGCGGGAGTCTCCCCTACAATGAGCAGTTCTTC. This gives the protein CASSQELSGSLPYNEQFF.

This chain connects TRBV19 to TRBJ2-3; maybe TRBD2 (7 bases). This CDR3 contains 17 residues. Germline V lookup: CDR1 LNHDA, CDR2 SQIVND (reference sequence). V was clipped by 2 bases and J by 2 bases, with 17 bases between them. The CDR3 spells CASSIKGGGFLTDTQYF. The CDR3 DNA reads as TGTGCCAGTAGTATAAAGGGAGGGGGTTTCCTCACAGATACGCAGTATTTT.

This clonotype was observed many times. The chain joins TRBV12-3 or TRBV12-4 to TRBJ2-7; D is possibly TRBD1 (5 bases). With 5 bases removed from V and 3 bases from J, the gap between germline ends came to 11 bases. The CDR3 has 13 amino acids. DNA of the CDR3: TGTGCCAGCAGTGCCAGCCAGGGCTACGAGCAGTACTTC. It is translated as CASSASQGYEQYF.

Worth noting for this clonotype: This may be a read error: a much more frequent sequence differs by one nucleotide. The CDR3 is CASRRGLGLPTHEQYF. Written as DNA, the CDR3 is TGTGCCAGCAGACGCGGATTGGGACTACCCACCCACGAGCAGTACTTC. The chain is built from TRBV27 and TRBJ2-7; the match to TRBD2 covers 7 bases. CDR1 MNHEY and CDR2 SMNVEV come from the germline V gene (reference sequence). J was trimmed by 5 bases and V by 6 bases; bases with no gene match: 16. There are 16 residues in the CDR3.

Comments on this clonotype: A much larger clone is a single base away; this may be a read error. The CDR3 protein is CASSQQGGAEAFF. In nucleotides, the CDR3 is TGTGCCAGCAGCCAACAGGGAGGGGCTGAAGCTTTCTTT. The rearrangement joins TRBV16 to TRBJ1-1; perhaps TRBD1 as D (5 bases). Germline CDR1 reads KGHSY; CDR2 reads FQNENV. V shed 2 bases and J shed 6 bases, with 10 bases lying between them. The CDR3 extends over 13 amino acids.

This clonotype was observed many times. This chain uses TRBV30 with TRBJ1-6, with unresolved D. The germline gives CDR1 GTSNPN, CDR2 SVGIG (reference sequence). V was clipped by 3 bases and J by 0 bases, with 9 bases between them. This CDR3 region has 15 residues. CDR3 residues: CAWSAFRSYNSPLHF. The DNA for the CDR3 is TGTGCCTGGAGCGCCTTTCGCTCCTATAATTCACCCCTCCACTTT.

J is TRBJ2-5 and V is TRBV20-1, with 8 bases lining up with TRBD2. This CDR3 spans 15 amino acids. Trimming at V came to 6 bases and at J to 2 bases, leaving 11 bases not matched to a gene. Germline V gene lookup returns CDR1 DFQATT and CDR2 SNEGSKA (reference sequence). DNA for the CDR3: TGCAGTGCCATGCCCTTAGCGGGACCTCAAGAGACCCAGTACTTC. This translates into CSAMPLAGPQETQYF.

This clonotype was detected a few times. CDR3: CASSLGPNSNQPQHF. The DNA for the CDR3 is TGTGCCAGCAGCTTAGGTCCAAATAGCAATCAGCCCCAGCATTTT. The chain combines TRBV7-9 with TRBJ1-5; D gene unclear. CDR1 is SEHNR and CDR2 is FQNEAQ in the germline V gene (reference sequence). The CDR3 is 15 amino acids. The V end lost 1 base, the J end lost 0 bases, and 7 bases lay between the germline ends.

This clonotype has ten or more counts. This sequence joins TRBV7-2 and TRBJ2-6; D unclear. This CDR3 is 15 amino acids long. Trimming shortened V by 0 bases and J by 2 bases, and 5 bases separated the two germline ends. Germline loops: CDR1 SGHTA, CDR2 FQGNSA. CDR3 protein: CASSLAIAGANVLTF. CDR3 nucleotide sequence: TGTGCCAGCAGCTTAGCCATCGCTGGGGCCAACGTCCTGACTTTC.

This clonotype was detected a few times. The gene calls are TRBV4-3 and TRBJ1-2, with 8 bases fitting TRBD1. V shed 1 base, J shed 7 bases, and the junction held 8 bases outside the gene matches. CDR3 size: 15 residues. Germline V CDR1 and CDR2: LGHNA, YSLEER. As DNA, the CDR3 is TGCGCCAGCAGCCAAGTTTTCAGGGGGCGCGGTGGCTACACCTTC. Amino acids: CASSQVFRGRGGYTF.

This clonotype was recorded many times. The V call is TRBV6-1, the J call TRBJ2-5, with 7 nucleotides matching TRBD2. Germline CDR1 is MNHNS and CDR2 is SASEGT. This CDR3 comprises 14 residues. The V gene end was trimmed by 1 base and the J gene end by 5 bases; junction bases not matched to a gene: 4. CDR3 amino acids: CASSEVWGGETQYF. In nucleotides, the CDR3 is TGTGCCAGCAGTGAAGTGTGGGGAGGGGAGACCCAGTACTTC.

The V gene is TRBV23-1, the J gene TRBJ2-4; TRBD1 matches 10 bases. TRBV23-1 is an ORF for which the function is uncertain. This CDR3 has 20 residues. V dropped 2 bases and J dropped 2; count of bases not matched to a gene: 15. The CDR3 DNA sequence: TGCGCCAGCAGTCAACCCATAAAGGGGACAGGGGTGGAAACCAAAAACATTCAGTACTTC. It specifies CASSQPIKGTGVETKNIQYF.

This clonotype appeared many times. J is TRBJ2-2 and V is TRBV2; the D gene is possibly TRBD1 (6 bases). Germline V lookup: CDR1 SNHLY, CDR2 FYNNEI. V was clipped by 6 bases and J by 0 bases, with 14 bases between them. The CDR3 loop spans 16 amino acids. The CDR3 here is CASRVQGLANTGELFF. In nucleotides, the CDR3 is TGTGCCAGCAGAGTTCAGGGGCTTGCGAACACCGGGGAGCTGTTTTTT.

This clonotype was recorded many times. The V and J genes are TRBV20-1 and TRBJ2-2; 8 nucleotides match TRBD1. The CDR3 covers 15 residues. With 1 base clipped from V and 3 bases from J, the junction kept 4 bases outside the gene matches. Per the germline V gene, CDR1 is DFQATT and CDR2 is SNEGSKA (reference sequence). CDR3 DNA: TGCAGTGCTAGAGCAGGGGGCGTTGACACCGGGGAGCTGTTTTTT. This sequence encodes CSARAGGVDTGELFF.

The J gene is TRBJ2-2, the V gene TRBV5-1; no firm D call. V was pared by 0 bases and J by 0 bases, with 6 bases between. Germline lookup yields CDR1 SGHRS and CDR2 YFSETQ. The CDR3 is 15 residues long. The CDR3 bases are TGCGCCAGCAGCTTGGAACAGCCGAACACCGGGGAGCTGTTTTTT. Encoded protein: CASSLEQPNTGELFF.

This clonotype was counted at least ten times. The chain carries TRBV28 and TRBJ2-6; 7 positions agree with TRBD1. The CDR3 is 17 residues long. Germline trimming cut 5 bases from V and 0 bases from J; bases unmatched to any gene: 7. CDR1 and CDR2 from the germline V gene are MDHEN and SYDVKM. This CDR3 reads CASSPGTDFSGANVLTF. The CDR3 DNA reads TGTGCCAGCAGTCCCGGGACAGATTTCTCTGGGGCCAACGTCCTGACTTTC. The full variable domain, with the rest looked up from reference TRBV28 and TRBJ2-6, is DVKVTQSSRYLVKRTGEKVFLECVQDMDHENMFWYRQDPGLGLRLIYFSYDVKMKEKGDIPEGYSVSREKKERFSLILESASTNQTSMYLCASSPGTDFSGANVLTFGAGSRLTVL.

This clonotype was picked up a small number of times. This rearrangement joins TRBV20-1 to TRBJ2-7, with 8 bases that match TRBD1. The germline CDR1 and CDR2 sequences are DFQATT and SNEGSKA (reference sequence). The V and J ends lost 3 bases and 0 bases, in that order; junction bases with no gene match: 1. The CDR3 is 13 residues long. CDR3 in DNA: TGCAGTGCTAGCAGGGGGCGCTCCTACGAGCAGTACTTC. This encodes CSASRGRSYEQYF.